This TCR beta chain derives from a study of regulatory T cells in long-lasting Graves disease (dated by TCRdb to the early 2020s). Turning to the overall study: In the newly diagnosed Graves' disease group, patients had been taking antithyroid drugs for less than 3 months. Patients with persistent Graves' disease were compared with patients with newly diagnosed Graves' disease using TCR sequencing and RNA sequencing of peripheral blood. The study was registered as a clinical trial and conducted in China. A total of about 35 samples underwent TCR sequencing, from roughly 13 patients with persistent Graves' disease and some 20 patients with newly diagnosed Graves' disease. The investigation overall reported the following: A larger number of public clonotypes was shared among persistent patients (2,741) than among newly diagnosed patients (approximately 930). TRBV28, TRBJ1-2 and TRBJ2-5 were preferentially used in persistent disease, while TRBV20-1 and TRBJ2-1 were favored in newly diagnosed disease. Lower TCR Shannon entropy and fewer highly expanded clones were observed in persistent Graves' disease patients than in newly diagnosed patients, which suggested clonal expansion. Sequencing and analysis were limited to the TCR beta chain. Because the primary lesion, thyroid tissue, could not be accessed, the study looked at peripheral blood alone. The authors acknowledged the small sample size as a limitation that may reduce accuracy.

The germline V gene supplies CDR1 MNHNS and CDR2 SASEGT. The junction carries 13 bases between V and J, which are trimmed by 8 bases and 3 bases respectively. Including both end residues, the CDR3 is 13 amino acids long. Only CDR3 DNA is held: 39 bases, read in frame from base 1. The library was prepared using multiplex PCR. Sequencing was performed on an Illumina HiSeq 4000. iRepertoire HTBI primers and Arm-PCR amplification of CDR3 regions were used to construct TCR beta libraries. Before sequencing, the PCR products went through gel purification. On the study's bioinformatics: Gene usage analysis of CDR3 amino acid clonotypes relied on the approximately 68 TRBV and 14 TRBJ segments identified across samples. COPE and FqMerger were used to merge filtered high-quality paired reads into contigs. BLAST was used to align contigs to IMGT TRBV, TRBD and TRBJ reference genes, and CDR3 was defined according to IMGT. Any clonotype with a frequency above 0.1% was classified as a highly expanded clone. Repertoire diversity was measured by Shannon entropy, and V-J evenness by the Gini coefficient. Clonotypes shared by more than one individual were considered public. Starting from the raw public reads, TCRdb applied fastp trimming at Q25, assembled clones with MiXCR and retained in-frame beta chains. Each entry merges the rows of one CDR3 protein and shows their most common DNA and genes. The V and J calls reflect TCRdb's pipeline rather than the authors' work. The sample table lists 400,000 to 650,000 distinct CDR3 sequences, 16% of them with a count of one. The ten most abundant clones make up approximately 25% of the sample.

Worth noting for this clonotype: Its recognized antigen is unknown. Likely a read error: the CDR3 ends without its conserved phenylalanine or tryptophan.

This sample's time point label indicates: newly diagnosed GD, antithyroid drugs for less than 3 months. For both TCR sequencing and RNA sequencing, RNA was extracted from PBMCs in TRIzol. Graves' disease was diagnosed according to American Thyroid Association guidelines. Patients for the study were recruited at an endocrinology department in Xi'an, China. Each patient gave roughly 8.4 milliliters of peripheral blood, collected in an EDTA anticoagulant tube. Ficoll Paque Plus density gradient separation was used to isolate PBMCs, and no further T cell sorting was performed. An Agilent 2100 Bioanalyzer and agarose gel were used to check RNA quality, while a NanoDrop 2000 measured RNA concentration. This sample also appeared in a second study, on T cells in Graves' hyperthyroidism and ophthalmopathy. As described in the second report: A patient counted as having stable Graves' hyperthyroidism if no progression to ophthalmopathy occurred over 18 months of follow-up. Hyperthyroidism patients were newly diagnosed, had a disease duration of under 2 months, and were aged 18 to 65 years. The study excluded patients with uncontrolled infections, other autoimmune diseases, pregnancy or lactation. Diagnoses were established on the basis of clinical symptoms, serum thyroxine and TRAb, thyroid ultrasound, and orbital computed tomography. The TCR CDR3 was subjected to a first round of RT-PCR using the HTBI primer set and the Qiagen OneStep RT-PCR kit. Most expanded thyroid clonotypes (frequency above 0.001) were also detected in blood, suggesting blood repertoires may reflect thyroid immune responses. A model built on a 13 V-J signature distinguished ophthalmopathy from stable hyperthyroidism, reaching 87.88% sensitivity and around 81% specificity in cross-validation and 80%/75% in testing. In validation, the model predicted progression to ophthalmopathy with roughly 66% sensitivity and less than 80% specificity, a median of about 6.7 months before onset. TCR V-J signatures able to tell the groups apart were searched for in a discovery cohort of approximately 95 patients, of whom more than 40 had Graves' ophthalmopathy and about 60 had stable Graves' hyperthyroidism. Prospective prediction of ophthalmopathy was tested in an independent validation cohort consisting of about 20 hyperthyroidism patients and more than 15 patients who later progressed to ophthalmopathy. The 95 to 100 discovery patients were randomly split 7:3 into training and test sets. In addition, the study compared T-cell repertoires in thyroid tissue and in blood from several Graves' hyperthyroidism patients. Following sampling, methimazole starting at 30 mg daily was given to hyperthyroidism patients, and high-dose intravenous methylprednisolone was given to ophthalmopathy patients. The libraries were constructed in a second round of multiplex PCR and then size-selected and purified. The libraries were sequenced on an Illumina HiSeq2000 using paired-end 100 bp reads. SOAPnuke was used to process the raw data, removing reads that contained adapters or uncalled bases, had a mean Phred below 15, or lacked an exact match to the constant primer or identifier. COPE v1.2.5 was used to merge high-quality paired reads, and clonotypes were defined as unique nucleotide sequences. MiTCR v1.1 was used to align clonotypes to the IMGT TRBV, TRBD and TRBJ reference segments. The analysis was restricted to V-J combinations with a frequency above 0.0001, which together covered 99% to 99.2% of the repertoires. The TCS score was defined as F50 (clonal expansion) divided by E x V (chaos), with BLOSUM62-based TCRdist calculated between CDR3 peptides within each V-J. Welch's t-statistics and random forest reduced roughly 540 V-J features to roughly 13, which were used in a naive Bayes classifier (R e1071). Sample size was not statistically predetermined, and investigators were not blinded to group allocation. The paper describes TCR Vbeta CDR3 sequencing of around 140 peripheral blood samples, made up of 43 ophthalmopathy patients, around 78 hyperthyroidism patients and 17 progressor patients.

The sequences come from peripheral blood mononuclear cells (PBMCs), collected at new diagnosis, from a patient treated with antithyroid drugs. This TCR was sampled from a woman aged 40 to 65 with Graves disease. Donor details come from another sample of the same person, matched by shared clones. The rearrangement joined TRBV6-1 to TRBJ2-5; TRBD2 could be the D gene, as 6 bases match. The CDR3 reads CASERLAKETQYL. Read as DNA, the sequence is TGTGCCAGCGAGAGGCTAGCGAAAGAGACCCAGTACCTC.